These 21 T cell receptor beta chains share one sample of origin, sequenced in a study of blood T cell repertoires in COVID-19. The data were produced by immunoSEQ multiplex PCR, yet TCRdb's version contains in-frame clones alone and is incomplete. The profile shows some 250,000 clones, 80% to 90% of them singletons. Sequenced sample: PBMCs or T cells enriched from blood (not recorded which). The receptors stem from a woman aged 45-60 years who had recovered from COVID-19.

This chain uses TRBV27 with TRBJ2-7; D unresolved. The CDR3 is made up of 15 amino acids. In germline, CDR1 is MNHEY, CDR2 SMNVEV (reference sequence). V was shortened by 2 bases and J by 6 bases, with 17 bases between the two germline ends. The chain's CDR3 is CASSLLPTVSREQYF. CDR3 nucleotides: TGTGCCAGCAGTTTACTGCCCACGGTGTCCCGCGAGCAGTACTTC.

The V gene is TRBV28, the J gene TRBJ1-5; 9 bases match TRBD1. J gave up 6 bases and V 8 bases, and 11 bases lay outside the gene matches. CDR1 and CDR2 (germline): MDHEN, SYDVKM. The CDR3 has 15 amino acids. The CDR3 is CASAETTGGRQPQHF. The CDR3 nucleotides are TGTGCCAGCGCCGAAACTACAGGGGGCCGTCAGCCCCAGCATTTT.

This clone was recorded only once. Other DNA sequences within the sample encode an identical CDR3. The chain links TRBV28 to TRBJ1-6, with 12 positions matching TRBD1. Looked up from germline, CDR1 is MDHEN and CDR2 is SYDVKM. This CDR3 is 14 amino acids long. V dropped 5 bases and J dropped 10; count of bases not matched to a gene: 3. The CDR3 coding sequence is TGTGCCAGCAGTCTTGGGACAGGGGGCTCACCCCTCCACTTT. Its translation: CASSLGTGGSPLHF.

The chain links TRBV5-5 to TRBJ1-5; 11 nucleotides align to TRBD1. The CDR3 runs 16 residues. Trimming took 1 base from V and 6 from J; bases not matched to a gene: 6. Germline assignment: CDR1 SGHKS and CDR2 YYEKEE (reference sequence). CDR3 bases: TGTGCCAGCAGCTTGAACGGACAGGGGGCGCGTCAGCCCCAGCATTTT. The encoded protein is CASSLNGQGARQPQHF.

This chain uses TRBV7-2 with TRBJ2-7; 8 bases align to TRBD2. The trim removed 1 base at V and 1 base at J, leaving 3 bases unmatched. Germline CDR1 SGHTA, CDR2 FQGNSA. The CDR3 has 15 residues. The CDR3 loop reads CASSLDGGGSYEQYF. The CDR3 DNA reads TGTGCCAGCAGCTTAGATGGCGGGGGGTCCTACGAGCAGTACTTC.

The rearrangement uses TRBV6-1 and TRBJ1-6; D perhaps matches TRBD1 (6 bases). Germline CDR1 and CDR2: MNHNS and SASEGT. The CDR3 length is 17 residues. V dropped 4 bases and J dropped 10 bases, with 23 bases sitting between them. DNA of the CDR3: TGTGCCAGCAGTGTCACCAGGGGATTAATTTTGGGGTCACCCCTCCACTTT. Its translation is CASSVTRGLILGSPLHF.

This chain joins TRBV28 and TRBJ1-1; D possibly corresponds to TRBD1 (5 bases). V was cut by 5 bases and J by 1 base, with 8 bases left in between. The germline V gene encodes CDR1 MDHEN and CDR2 SYDVKM. The CDR3 runs to 13 residues. The CDR3 protein is CASSVGENTEAFF. CDR3 in DNA: TGTGCCAGCAGTGTAGGGGAGAACACTGAAGCTTTCTTT.

The V gene is TRBV5-6, the J gene TRBJ2-7, with D unclear. Trimming stripped 4 bases from V and 6 bases from J, with 14 bases between. The CDR3 consists of 13 residues. CDR1 and CDR2 (germline): SGHDT, YYEEEE. CDR3 amino acids: CASSMYKTLEQYF. The CDR3 DNA reads TGTGCCAGCAGCATGTACAAAACCCTCGAGCAGTACTTC.

The V and J genes are TRBV11-2 and TRBJ1-5; D unresolved. Deletions cut 2 bases from V and 4 bases from J, with 12 bases between. The CDR3 consists of 15 residues. Germline-derived CDR1 and CDR2 are SGHAT and FQNNGV. CDR3 sequence (DNA): TGTGCCAGCAGCTTATTTCCGGGTCCTAATCAGCCCCAGCATTTT. This translates into CASSLFPGPNQPQHF.

V usage is TRBV28 and J usage is TRBJ1-6; D gene unclear. Trimming pared 6 bases from V and 1 base from J, leaving 10 bases between. CDR1 is MDHEN and CDR2 is SYDVKM in the germline V gene. This CDR3 spans 15 amino acids. The CDR3: CASSRTGSYNSPLHF. The CDR3 nucleotides read TGTGCCAGCAGCCGCACCGGGTCCTATAATTCACCCCTCCACTTT.

The chain is built from TRBV14 and TRBJ2-3; 12 positions agree with TRBD2. CDR1 and CDR2 (germline): SGHDN, FVKESK. The CDR3 covers 20 residues. Germline trimming cut 0 bases from V and 7 bases from J; bases unmatched to any gene: 17. Here the CDR3 reads CASSQERILAGGPIDNTQYF. The CDR3 nucleotides are TGTGCCAGCAGCCAAGAAAGAATTCTAGCGGGAGGGCCTATCGACAATACGCAGTATTTT.

The chain employs TRBV27 and TRBJ1-2; 11 nucleotides align to TRBD1. The germline V gene encodes CDR1 MNHEY and CDR2 SMNVEV (reference sequence). This CDR3 region has 16 residues. With V trimmed by 2 bases and J by 8 bases, 10 bases remained unmatched. Here the CDR3 reads CASSLIRTGGWGGYTF. The CDR3 DNA reads as TGTGCCAGCAGTTTAATAAGGACAGGGGGCTGGGGGGGCTACACCTTC.

This rearrangement joins TRBV28 to TRBJ1-1; TRBD1 agrees at 9 bases. Germline V gives CDR1 MDHEN, CDR2 SYDVKM. The CDR3 is 14 amino acids. The trim removed 4 bases at V and 4 bases at J, leaving 4 bases unmatched. The CDR3 region is CASSSRTGATEAFF. Written as DNA, the CDR3 is TGTGCCAGCAGTTCCCGGACAGGGGCCACTGAAGCTTTCTTT.

This chain connects TRBV5-6 to TRBJ1-1; a weak D match, TRBD1 (5 bases). The CDR3 consists of 15 residues. The germline V gene has CDR1 SGHDT and CDR2 YYEEEE. Trimming removed 3 bases at V and 5 bases at J, with 17 bases between. Here the CDR3 DNA reads TGTGCCAGCAGCTCGACCAGGGTATATGTGACTGAAGCTTTCTTT. Residues: CASSSTRVYVTEAFF.

The chain carries TRBV6-1 and TRBJ1-5; no definite D call. This CDR3 has 12 amino acids. Germline assignment: CDR1 MNHNS and CDR2 SASEGT. The germline V and J ends were trimmed by 3 bases and 6 bases, with 6 bases remaining between them. CDR3 sequence reads: CASSDSFQPQHF. The CDR3 region has the DNA TGTGCCAGCAGTGATAGTTTTCAGCCCCAGCATTTT.

Only one count was recorded for this clone. The rearrangement joins TRBV5-4 to TRBJ2-2, with 12 bases lining up with TRBD2. The J segment lost 4 bases and the V segment lost 1 base, leaving 2 bases of the junction unmatched. Germline lookup yields CDR1 SGHNT and CDR2 YYREEE (reference sequence). The CDR3 runs 16 residues. CDR3 bases: TGTGCCAGCAGCTTGCCGGGACTAGCGGGCACCGGGGAGCTGTTTTTT. Protein: CASSLPGLAGTGELFF.

The chain is built from TRBV3-1 (or the pseudogene TRBV3-2) and TRBJ1-4; D unresolved. V gave up 0 bases and J gave up 8 bases, with 7 bases separating them. The CDR3 loop spans 13 amino acids. Germline loops: CDR1 LGHDT, CDR2 YNNKEL (reference sequence). The CDR3 reads CASSQDMEEKLFF. Written as DNA, the CDR3 is TGTGCCAGCAGCCAAGATATGGAGGAAAAACTGTTTTTT.

This clone was counted only a few times. The chain couples TRBV4-1 to TRBJ1-4; 7 bases line up with TRBD1. The length of the CDR3 is 15 residues. Germline V gives CDR1 MGHRA, CDR2 YSYEKL. With 5 bases clipped from V and 2 bases from J, the junction kept 5 bases outside the gene matches. CDR3 bases: TGCGCCAGCAGCATGCCGGGACAGACTAATGAAAAACTGTTTTTT. Its translation: CASSMPGQTNEKLFF.

The V gene is TRBV7-3, the J gene TRBJ2-2, with 8 bases lining up with TRBD2. The CDR3 has 15 residues. Germline-derived CDR1 and CDR2 are SGHTA and FQGTGA. Trimming removed 2 bases from V and 5 bases from J; junction bases left unmatched: 4. The DNA of the CDR3 is TGTGCCAGCAGCTTAGACGGGAGGGTGACCGGGGAGCTGTTTTTT. It translates to CASSLDGRVTGELFF.

In this sample, this clone turned up a few times. This rearrangement joins TRBV6-4 to TRBJ1-1; no reliable D call. This CDR3 comprises 15 residues. The V end lost 8 bases, the J end lost 4 bases, and 20 bases lay between the germline ends. The V gene's germline CDR1 is MRHNA and CDR2 SNTAGT. This CDR3 is CASREYHEGGTEAFF. The CDR3 DNA follows: TGTGCCAGCCGAGAGTACCACGAGGGTGGCACTGAAGCTTTCTTT.

The chain uses TRBV7-9 and TRBJ1-1, with a tentative D call TRBD1 (5 bases). Per the germline V gene, CDR1 is SEHNR and CDR2 is FQNEAQ (reference sequence). With 5 bases removed from V and 2 bases from J, the gap between germline ends came to 18 bases. The CDR3 is 16 residues long. The CDR3 loop is CASSPEAGSFNTEAFF. CDR3 DNA: TGTGCCAGCAGCCCCGAGGCAGGGTCGTTTAACACTGAAGCTTTCTTT.